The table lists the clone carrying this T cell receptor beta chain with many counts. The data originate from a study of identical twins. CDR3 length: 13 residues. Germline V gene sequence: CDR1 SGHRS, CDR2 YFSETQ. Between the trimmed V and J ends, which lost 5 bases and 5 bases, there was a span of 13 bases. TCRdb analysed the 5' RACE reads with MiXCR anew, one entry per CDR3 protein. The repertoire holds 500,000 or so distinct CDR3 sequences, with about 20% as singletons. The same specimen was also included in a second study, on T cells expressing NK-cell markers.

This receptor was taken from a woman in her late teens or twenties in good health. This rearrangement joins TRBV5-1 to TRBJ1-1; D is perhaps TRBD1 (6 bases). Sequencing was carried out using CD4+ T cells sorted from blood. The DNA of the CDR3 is TGCGCCAGCAGGCCAGGGGTTGGGACTGAAGCTTTCTTT. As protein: CASRPGVGTEAFF.